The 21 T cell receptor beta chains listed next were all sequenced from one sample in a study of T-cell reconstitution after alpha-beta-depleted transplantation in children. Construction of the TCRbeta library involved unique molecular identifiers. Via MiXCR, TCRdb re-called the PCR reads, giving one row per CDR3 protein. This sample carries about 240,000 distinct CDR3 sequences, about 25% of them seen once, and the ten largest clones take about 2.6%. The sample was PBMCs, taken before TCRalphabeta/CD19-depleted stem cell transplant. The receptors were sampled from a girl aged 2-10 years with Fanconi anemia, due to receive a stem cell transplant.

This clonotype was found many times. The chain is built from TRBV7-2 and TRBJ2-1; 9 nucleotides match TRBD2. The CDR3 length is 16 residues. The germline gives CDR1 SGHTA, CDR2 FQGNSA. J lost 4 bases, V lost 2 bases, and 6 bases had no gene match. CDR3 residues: CASSLMGTSQYNEQFF. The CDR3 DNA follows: TGTGCCAGCAGCTTAATGGGGACTAGCCAATACAATGAGCAGTTCTTC. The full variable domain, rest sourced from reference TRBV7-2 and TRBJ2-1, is GAGVSQSPSNKVTEKGKDVELRCDPISGHTALYWYRQSLGQGLEFLIYFQGNSAPDKSGLPSDRFSAERTGGSVSTLTIQRTQQEDSAVYLCASSLMGTSQYNEQFFGPGTRLTVL.

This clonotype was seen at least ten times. CDR3 protein: CSAVRRAGLNNEQFF. CDR3 DNA: TGCAGCGCTGTACGGAGGGCCGGGCTGAACAATGAGCAGTTCTTC. The V call is TRBV29-1, the J call TRBJ2-1; D is perhaps TRBD2 (6 bases). CDR1 is SQVTM and CDR2 is ANQGSEA in the germline V gene. This CDR3 comprises 15 residues. Trimming took off 7 bases at V and 5 bases at J, with 21 bases between the two ends.

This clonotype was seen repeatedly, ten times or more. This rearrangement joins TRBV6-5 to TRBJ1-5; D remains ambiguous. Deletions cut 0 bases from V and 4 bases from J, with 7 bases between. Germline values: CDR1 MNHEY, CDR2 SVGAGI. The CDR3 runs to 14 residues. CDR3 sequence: CASSYSGLNQPQHF. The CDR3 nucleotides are TGTGCCAGCAGTTACTCGGGGTTAAATCAGCCCCAGCATTTT.

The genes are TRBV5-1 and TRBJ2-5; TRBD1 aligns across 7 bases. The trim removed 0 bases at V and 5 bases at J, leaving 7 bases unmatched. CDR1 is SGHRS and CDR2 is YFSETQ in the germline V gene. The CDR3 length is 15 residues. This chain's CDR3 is CASSLAGTAEETQYF. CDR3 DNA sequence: TGCGCCAGCAGCTTGGCCGGGACAGCGGAGGAGACCCAGTACTTC.

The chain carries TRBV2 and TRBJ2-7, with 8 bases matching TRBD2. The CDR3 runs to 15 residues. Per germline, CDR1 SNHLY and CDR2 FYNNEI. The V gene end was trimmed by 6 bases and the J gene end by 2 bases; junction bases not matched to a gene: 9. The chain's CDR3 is CASSDTSGYTYEQYF. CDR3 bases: TGTGCCAGCAGCGATACTAGCGGTTACACCTACGAGCAGTACTTC. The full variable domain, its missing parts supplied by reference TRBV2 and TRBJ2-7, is EPEVTQTPSHQVTQMGQEVILRCVPISNHLYFYWYRQILGQKVEFLVSFYNNEISEKSEIFDDQFSVERPDGSNFTLKIRSTKLEDSAMYFCASSDTSGYTYEQYFGPGTRLTVT.

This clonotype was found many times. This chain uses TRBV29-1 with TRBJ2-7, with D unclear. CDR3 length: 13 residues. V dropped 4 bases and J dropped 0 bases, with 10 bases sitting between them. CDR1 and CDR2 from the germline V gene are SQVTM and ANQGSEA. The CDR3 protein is CSVVKTDSYEQYF. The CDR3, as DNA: TGCAGCGTTGTGAAGACGGACTCCTACGAGCAGTACTTC.

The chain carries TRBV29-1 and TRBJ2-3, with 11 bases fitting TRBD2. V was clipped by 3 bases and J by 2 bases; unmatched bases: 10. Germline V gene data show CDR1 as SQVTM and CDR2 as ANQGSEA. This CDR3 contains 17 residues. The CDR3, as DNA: TGCAGCGTTGAGCGGGGGGCTAGCGGGGGGATCACAGATACGCAGTATTTT. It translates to CSVERGASGGITDTQYF.

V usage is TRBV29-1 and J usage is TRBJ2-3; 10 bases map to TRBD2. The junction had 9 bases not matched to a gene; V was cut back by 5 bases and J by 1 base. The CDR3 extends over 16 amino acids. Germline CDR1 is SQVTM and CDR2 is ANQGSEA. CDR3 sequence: CSVSRLSGGRTDTQYF. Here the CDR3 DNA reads TGCAGCGTTTCCAGACTTAGCGGGGGGCGCACAGATACGCAGTATTTT.

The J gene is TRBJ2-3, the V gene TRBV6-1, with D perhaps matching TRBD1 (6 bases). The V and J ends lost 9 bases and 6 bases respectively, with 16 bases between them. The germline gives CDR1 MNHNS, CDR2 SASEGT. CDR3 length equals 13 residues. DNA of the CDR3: TGTGCCAGGGGGGCAGGCCCTCCGGATACGCAGTATTTT. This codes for CARGAGPPDTQYF.

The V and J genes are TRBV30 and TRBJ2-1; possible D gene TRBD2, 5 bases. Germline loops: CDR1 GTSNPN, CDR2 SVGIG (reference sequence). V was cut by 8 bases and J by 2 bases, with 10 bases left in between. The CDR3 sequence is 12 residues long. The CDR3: CATARAYNEQFF. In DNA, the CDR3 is TGTGCCACAGCGAGGGCCTACAATGAGCAGTTCTTC.

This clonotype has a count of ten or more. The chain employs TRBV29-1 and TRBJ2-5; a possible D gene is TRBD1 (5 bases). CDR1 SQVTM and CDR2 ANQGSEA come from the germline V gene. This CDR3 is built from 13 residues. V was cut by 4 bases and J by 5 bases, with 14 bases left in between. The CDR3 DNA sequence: TGCAGCGTTGTTTCAGGGCTGGGGGAGACCCAGTACTTC. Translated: CSVVSGLGETQYF.

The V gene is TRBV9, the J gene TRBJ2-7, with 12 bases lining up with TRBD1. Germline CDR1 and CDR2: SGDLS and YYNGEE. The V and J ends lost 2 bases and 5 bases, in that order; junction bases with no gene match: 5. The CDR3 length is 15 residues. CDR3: CASSVGTGGGDEQYF. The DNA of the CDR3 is TGTGCCAGCAGCGTGGGGACAGGGGGCGGCGACGAGCAGTACTTC.

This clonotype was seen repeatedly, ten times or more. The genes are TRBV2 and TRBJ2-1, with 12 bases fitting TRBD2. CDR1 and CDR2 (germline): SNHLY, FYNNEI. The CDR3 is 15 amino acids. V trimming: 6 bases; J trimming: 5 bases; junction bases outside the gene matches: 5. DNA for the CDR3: TGTGCCAGCAGGCGACTAGCGGGAGCGCACAATGAGCAGTTCTTC. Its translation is CASRRLAGAHNEQFF.

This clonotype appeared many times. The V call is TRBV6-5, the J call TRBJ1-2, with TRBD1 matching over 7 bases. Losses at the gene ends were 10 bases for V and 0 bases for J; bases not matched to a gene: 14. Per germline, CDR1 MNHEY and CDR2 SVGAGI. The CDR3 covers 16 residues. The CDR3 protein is CANRGVDLGTNYGYTF. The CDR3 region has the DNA TGTGCCAACAGGGGAGTAGACTTGGGTACTAACTATGGCTACACCTTC.

Written as DNA, the CDR3 is TGTGCCAGCAGTGAATGGCGGACAATCCAATACGAGCAGTACTTC. Protein sequence: CASSEWRTIQYEQYF. The genes are TRBV6-1 and TRBJ2-7, with TRBD1 as a possible D gene (5 bases). This CDR3 is built from 15 residues. In germline, CDR1 is MNHNS, CDR2 SASEGT. Trimming took off 2 bases at V and 4 bases at J, with 15 bases between the two ends.

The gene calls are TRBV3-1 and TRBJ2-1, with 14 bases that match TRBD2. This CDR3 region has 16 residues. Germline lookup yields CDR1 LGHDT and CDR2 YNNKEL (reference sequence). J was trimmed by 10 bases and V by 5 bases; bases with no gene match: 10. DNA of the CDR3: TGTGCCAGCAGCATTCAGGGGACTAGCGGGAGATCAGAGCAGTTCTTC. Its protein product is CASSIQGTSGRSEQFF.

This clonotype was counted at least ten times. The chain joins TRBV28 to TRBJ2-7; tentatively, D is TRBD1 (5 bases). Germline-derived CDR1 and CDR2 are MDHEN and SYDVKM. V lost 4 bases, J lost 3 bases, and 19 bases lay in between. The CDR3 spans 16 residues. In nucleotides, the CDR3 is TGTGCCAGCAGTTCACCCCTAGGGGCTCGATTCTACGAGCAGTACTTC. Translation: CASSSPLGARFYEQYF.

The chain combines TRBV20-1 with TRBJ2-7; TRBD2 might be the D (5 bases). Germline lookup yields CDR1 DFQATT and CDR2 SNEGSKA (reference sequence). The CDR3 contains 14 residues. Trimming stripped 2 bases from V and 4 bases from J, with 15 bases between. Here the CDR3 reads CSARPSSLIYEQYF. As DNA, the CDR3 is TGCAGTGCTAGACCTAGCAGCTTAATTTACGAGCAGTACTTC.

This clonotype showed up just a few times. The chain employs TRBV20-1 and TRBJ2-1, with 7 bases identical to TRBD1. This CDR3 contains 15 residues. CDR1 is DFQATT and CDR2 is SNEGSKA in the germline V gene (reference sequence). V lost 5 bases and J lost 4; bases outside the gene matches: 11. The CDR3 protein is CSAFDRDFGYNEQFF. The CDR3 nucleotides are TGCAGTGCTTTTGACAGGGATTTTGGATACAATGAGCAGTTCTTC.

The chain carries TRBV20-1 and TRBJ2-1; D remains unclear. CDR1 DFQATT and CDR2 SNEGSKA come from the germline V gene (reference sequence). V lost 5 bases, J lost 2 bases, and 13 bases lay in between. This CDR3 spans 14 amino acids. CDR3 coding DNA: TGCAGTGCTCGCCCGCGAGTAGCCTACAATGAGCAGTTCTTC. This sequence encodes CSARPRVAYNEQFF.

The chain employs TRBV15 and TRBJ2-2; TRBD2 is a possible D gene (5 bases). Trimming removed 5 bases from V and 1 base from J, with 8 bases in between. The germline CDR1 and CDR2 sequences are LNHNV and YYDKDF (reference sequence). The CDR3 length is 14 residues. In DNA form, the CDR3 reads TGTGCCACCAGCGTACTAGAGAACACCGGGGAGCTGTTTTTT. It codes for CATSVLENTGELFF.